A selection of T cell receptor beta chains follows, all from one sample in a study of blood T cell repertoires in COVID-19. Some clones are missing from TCRdb's copy, which holds only in-frame ones; the method was immunoSEQ multiplex PCR. The table records roughly 180,000 clones, about four fifths of them present only once. The source material was peripheral blood. The source of these receptors is a woman aged 60-75 years with COVID-19, enrolled during active disease. CDR3s include the opening cysteine and the closing phenylalanine or tryptophan. The D gene is left open where the match is weak. Clone size is not always given. Where it is, it says once, few, many or a class for expanded clones.

J	size	D	V	CDR3	DNA
TRBJ2-3	.	TRBD2	TRBV5-1	CASSPRTSDGGTQYF	TGCGCCAGCAGCCCCCGGACTAGCGATGGGGGGACGCAGTATTTT
TRBJ2-5	.	TRBD1	TRBV18	CASSGTGGREARQETQYF	TGTGCCAGCTCAGGGACAGGGGGACGGGAAGCGCGGCAAGAGACCCAGTACTTC
TRBJ1-5	few	.	TRBV20-1	CSAGTRSPQHF	TGCAGTGCTGGGACACGATCGCCCCAGCATTTT
TRBJ2-6	.	TRBD1	TRBV7-3	CASSLTSGQAGSGANVLTF	TGTGCCAGCAGCTTAACCTCGGGACAGGCGGGCTCTGGGGCCAACGTCCTGACTTTC
TRBJ2-1	.	.	TRBV6-5	CASSYDFLNEQFF	TGTGCCAGCAGTTACGACTTTCTAAATGAGCAGTTCTTC
TRBJ2-5	.	TRBD2	TRBV6-2/TRBV6-3	CASSYPSTSGSDSDQETQYF	TGTGCCAGCAGTTACCCATCGACTAGCGGGAGTGATAGCGACCAAGAGACCCAGTACTTC
TRBJ2-7	few	.	TRBV3-1/TRBV3-2	CASSQVGAEQYF	TGTGCCAGCAGCCAGGTGGGGGCCGAGCAGTACTTC
TRBJ1-5	once	TRBD1	TRBV19	CASSQGRGHSNQPQHF	TGTGCCAGTAGCCAGGGCAGGGGGCATAGCAATCAGCCCCAGCATTTT
TRBJ2-1	.	TRBD2	TRBV7-2	CASSLGYRGGSYNEQFF	TGTGCCAGCAGCTTAGGGTATCGGGGGGGCTCCTACAATGAGCAGTTCTTC
TRBJ1-5	.	.	TRBV28	CASRGGGGNQPQHF	TGTGCCAGCAGGGGCGGGGGGGGCAATCAGCCCCAGCATTTT
TRBJ2-1	once	TRBD2	TRBV5-1	CASSLAVTGGSYNEQFF	TGCGCCAGCAGCTTGGCCGTTACGGGGGGGTCCTACAATGAGCAGTTCTTC
TRBJ2-6	.	.	TRBV14	CASSQEWLVPGANVLTF	TGTGCCAGCAGCCAAGAGTGGTTAGTCCCTGGGGCCAACGTCCTGACTTTC
TRBJ2-1	.	.	TRBV5-1	CASTPEALGYNEQFF	TGCGCCAGCACCCCGGAGGCCCTAGGCTACAATGAGCAGTTCTTC
TRBJ2-2	.	TRBD2	TRBV7-3	CASSPGLAGTGELFF	TGTGCCAGCAGCCCGGGACTAGCGGGTACCGGGGAGCTGTTTTTT
TRBJ1-2	few	TRBD1	TRBV7-9	CASSSEGTGYGYTF	TGTGCCAGCAGCTCGGAAGGGACAGGATATGGCTACACCTTC
TRBJ2-1	.	TRBD2	TRBV4-1	CASTSGIYNEQFF	TGCGCCAGCACGAGCGGGATCTACAATGAGCAGTTCTTC
TRBJ2-1	many	.	TRBV28	CASRGRSYDSYNEQFF	TGTGCCAGCAGGGGGCGATCCTACGACTCCTACAATGAGCAGTTCTTC